These T cell receptor beta chains were read from a single sample in a study of cytomegalovirus exposure and HLA in healthy donors. Some clones are missing from TCRdb's copy, which holds only in-frame ones; the method was immunoSEQ multiplex PCR. The sample gives 150,000 to 200,000 clones, 84% of which show up once; less than 8.5% is in the top ten. What was sequenced was PBMCs. The receptors shown here come from a man younger than 30 in good health and CMV-seropositive. CDR3s include the opening cysteine and the closing phenylalanine or tryptophan. Fields, in order: CDR3 protein, CDR3 DNA, V gene, CDR3 length, clone size, D gene, J gene. A D gene is named only where the DNA matches it firmly. Only part of the rows carry a size: once, few, many, or a class if the clone is expanded.

CAISDPGEGLDYTF | TGTGCCATCAGTGATCCCGGGGAGGGTCTTGACTACACCTTC | TRBV10-3 | 14 | NA | NA | TRBJ1-2
CASSPGGEQYF | TGTGCCAGCAGCCCCGGCGGGGAGCAGTACTTC | TRBV6-6 | 11 | NA | NA | TRBJ2-7
CASSQGQGADGYTF | TGCGCCAGCAGCCAAGGACAGGGCGCCGATGGCTACACCTTC | TRBV4-1 | 14 | few | TRBD1 | TRBJ1-2
CASSITQGASYEQYF | TGCGCCAGCAGCATCACTCAGGGGGCTAGCTACGAGCAGTACTTC | TRBV5-1 | 15 | NA | TRBD1 | TRBJ2-7
CAISEFGPRGRDTDTQYF | TGTGCCATCAGTGAGTTTGGCCCCAGGGGGCGGGACACAGATACGCAGTATTTT | TRBV10-3 | 18 | NA | TRBD1 | TRBJ2-3
CASSINTEAFF | TGTGCCAGCAGTATAAACACTGAAGCTTTCTTT | TRBV6-5 | 11 | NA | NA | TRBJ1-1
CASSPRSYEQYF | TGTGCCAGCAGTCCGAGGTCCTACGAGCAGTACTTC | TRBV6-5 | 12 | NA | NA | TRBJ2-7
CASSFTPGQTQETQYF | TGCGCCAGCAGCTTTACACCGGGACAGACCCAAGAGACCCAGTACTTC | TRBV5-1 | 16 | NA | TRBD1 | TRBJ2-5
CASSYQGQETQYF | TGTGCCAGCAGTTATCAGGGCCAAGAGACCCAGTACTTC | TRBV2 | 13 | NA | NA | TRBJ2-5
CASSQEFSGTENEQFF | TGTGCCAGCAGCCAAGAGTTCTCCGGGACTGAGAATGAGCAGTTCTTC | TRBV4-2 | 16 | NA | NA | TRBJ2-1
CASSPLQASGYGYTF | TGTGCCAGCAGCCCCCTCCAAGCCAGCGGGTATGGCTACACCTTC | TRBV14 | 15 | few | NA | TRBJ1-2
CASSAGSGNQPQHF | TGTGCCAGCAGTGCGGGTAGCGGCAATCAGCCCCAGCATTTT | TRBV9 | 14 | NA | NA | TRBJ1-5
CASSSKLEYQETQYF | TGTGCCAGCTCCTCCAAGCTAGAGTACCAAGAGACCCAGTACTTC | TRBV6-1 | 15 | NA | NA | TRBJ2-5
CASSLGLARSVEQFF | TGTGCCAGCAGCTTAGGACTAGCCCGGAGCGTTGAGCAGTTCTTC | TRBV11-3 | 15 | NA | TRBD2 | TRBJ2-1
CARITGTATGGMGTGELFF | TGCGCCAGGATCACCGGGACAGCTACAGGGGGGATGGGGACCGGGGAGCTGTTTTTT | TRBV10-2 | 19 | NA | TRBD1 | TRBJ2-2
CASSKGLAGFYNEQFF | TGCGCCAGCAGCAAGGGACTAGCGGGATTCTACAATGAGCAGTTCTTC | TRBV5-1 | 16 | NA | TRBD2 | TRBJ2-1
CASSVEGGRIGELFF | TGTGCCAGCAGCGTAGAGGGCGGGAGGATCGGGGAGCTGTTTTTT | TRBV9 | 15 | NA | TRBD2 | TRBJ2-2
CASSPAGTAYQETQYF | TGTGCCAGCAGCCCAGCCGGGACAGCGTACCAAGAGACCCAGTACTTC | TRBV7-9 | 16 | NA | TRBD1 | TRBJ2-5
CSARHGETQYF | TGCAGTGCTCGACACGGAGAGACCCAGTACTTC | TRBV20-1 | 11 | few | NA | TRBJ2-5
CASSPPRGQTNEKLFF | TGTGCCAGCTCACCACCTAGGGGGCAAACTAATGAAAAACTGTTTTTT | TRBV18 | 16 | NA | TRBD1 | TRBJ1-4
CASKQGINEAGYTF | TGTGCCAGCAAACAGGGAATAAATGAGGCTGGCTACACCTTC | TRBV2 | 14 | NA | NA | TRBJ1-2
CASSPGEGQPQHF | TGTGCCAGTAGCCCAGGGGAGGGCCAGCCCCAGCATTTT | TRBV6-5 | 13 | few | NA | TRBJ1-5
CASSIGTGKETQYF | TGTGCCAGCAGCATCGGGACAGGTAAAGAGACCCAGTACTTC | TRBV9 | 14 | NA | TRBD1 | TRBJ2-5
CASRDPFKSETQYF | TGTGCCAGCCGGGATCCCTTTAAGAGTGAGACCCAGTACTTC | TRBV7-6 | 14 | NA | NA | TRBJ2-5
CAISRQTGDFNYGYTF | TGTGCCATCAGCCGTCAGACAGGGGACTTTAACTATGGCTACACCTTC | TRBV10-3 | 16 | NA | TRBD1 | TRBJ1-2
CASSLEAGKETQYF | TGCGCCAGCAGCTTGGAGGCGGGGAAGGAGACCCAGTACTTC | TRBV5-1 | 14 | NA | NA | TRBJ2-5
CASSSGTGSYEQYF | TGTGCCAGCAGCTCCGGGACAGGGTCCTACGAGCAGTACTTC | TRBV5-6 | 14 | NA | TRBD1 | TRBJ2-7
CASSVYAGYNEQFF | TGTGCCAGCAGCGTATATGCGGGGTACAATGAGCAGTTCTTC | TRBV9 | 14 | NA | NA | TRBJ2-1
CASSLPGHLNEKLFF | TGTGCCAGCAGTTTGCCGGGACACCTTAATGAAAAACTGTTTTTT | TRBV25-1 | 15 | NA | NA | TRBJ1-4
CASSFGGTYNEQFF | TGTGCCAGCAGCTTCGGGGGGACCTACAATGAGCAGTTCTTC | TRBV7-9 | 14 | NA | TRBD2 | TRBJ2-1
CASSLIPYSYEQYF | TGTGCCAGCAGCTTGATTCCTTACTCCTACGAGCAGTACTTC | TRBV5-8 | 14 | NA | NA | TRBJ2-7
CASKKQGDTEAFF | TGTGCCAGTAAGAAACAGGGGGACACTGAAGCTTTCTTT | TRBV28 | 13 | NA | TRBD1 | TRBJ1-1
CASSLRGRAQETQYF | TGTGCCAGCAGCTTGAGGGGGAGGGCCCAAGAGACCCAGTACTTC | TRBV5-6 | 15 | NA | NA | TRBJ2-5
CASSQVGWDRGFDEQYF | TGCGCCAGCAGCCAAGTTGGTTGGGACAGGGGGTTCGACGAGCAGTACTTC | TRBV4-1 | 17 | NA | TRBD1 | TRBJ2-7
CASSPPGVDEQFF | TGTGCCAGCTCACCACCCGGGGTTGATGAGCAGTTCTTC | TRBV18 | 13 | NA | NA | TRBJ2-1
CASSQTHIGQGARGYTF | TGTGCCAGCAGTCAGACCCACATCGGGCAGGGGGCGCGGGGCTACACCTTC | TRBV28 | 17 | NA | TRBD1 | TRBJ1-2
CASHLRALTDTQYF | TGTGCCAGCCATCTACGAGCTCTCACAGATACGCAGTATTTT | TRBV2 | 14 | NA | NA | TRBJ2-3
CASRNNRGIETQYF | TGTGCCAGCAGGAATAACAGGGGGATAGAGACCCAGTACTTC | TRBV6-1 | 14 | NA | TRBD1 | TRBJ2-5
CASSVTQGGETQYF | TGTGCCAGCAGCGTCACTCAGGGGGGAGAGACCCAGTACTTC | TRBV9 | 14 | NA | NA | TRBJ2-5
CASSWGQVRETQYF | TGTGCCAGCAGTTGGGGACAAGTTAGAGAGACCCAGTACTTC | TRBV28 | 14 | NA | NA | TRBJ2-5
CASSVGTDTSTNEKLFF | TGTGCCAGCAGTGTAGGGACAGACACATCAACTAATGAAAAACTGTTTTTT | TRBV2 | 17 | NA | TRBD1 | TRBJ1-4
CASSGLAGYTDTQYF | TGTGCCAGCAGTGGGTTAGCGGGGTACACAGATACGCAGTATTTT | TRBV28 | 15 | NA | TRBD2 | TRBJ2-3
CASSELGGGAYNEQFF | TGTGCCAGCAGTGAATTGGGCGGGGGCGCCTACAATGAGCAGTTCTTC | TRBV2 | 16 | NA | NA | TRBJ2-1
CASSFLTGGQFF | TGTGCCAGTAGTTTCCTAACAGGGGGGCAGTTCTTC | TRBV19 | 12 | NA | TRBD1 | TRBJ2-1
CASSVGDWQETQYF | TGTGCCAGCAGCGTCGGTGACTGGCAAGAGACCCAGTACTTC | TRBV9 | 14 | NA | NA | TRBJ2-5